This TCR beta chain was found in a study of T-cell reconstitution after alpha-beta-depleted transplantation in children. The study's findings and limits: When one year had passed after transplant, most T-cell counts and diversity came from newly produced T cells. About two months after transplant, alpha-beta T cells reportedly came from several hundred expanded graft clones. Diversity of TCRbeta at day 60 was high in some patients, arising from surviving recipient T cells and thymic progenitors.

This clonotype was detected only a few times. The antigen remains unidentified. Germline CDR1 and CDR2: SGHDT and YYEEEE. V was pared by 1 base and J by 0 bases, with 4 bases of the junction left unmatched. The CDR3 has 16 amino acids. The TCRbeta library incorporated unique molecular identifiers. TCRdb analysed the PCR reads with MiXCR anew, one entry per CDR3 protein. In the table there are fewer than 750,000 distinct CDR3 sequences, approximately 22% of which are singletons. The receptor was derived from a boy in the first two years of life who had a stem cell transplant for acute myeloid leukemia, so the T cells may come from the graft donor. J is TRBJ1-1 and V is TRBV5-6; 9 positions agree with TRBD1. Source: PBMCs, mostly from graft donor cells, taken 360 days after TCRalphabeta/CD19-depleted stem cell transplant. CDR3 DNA sequence: TGTGCCAGCAGCTTGACAGGGGGCTCGATGAACACTGAAGCTTTCTTT. It encodes CASSLTGGSMNTEAFF.